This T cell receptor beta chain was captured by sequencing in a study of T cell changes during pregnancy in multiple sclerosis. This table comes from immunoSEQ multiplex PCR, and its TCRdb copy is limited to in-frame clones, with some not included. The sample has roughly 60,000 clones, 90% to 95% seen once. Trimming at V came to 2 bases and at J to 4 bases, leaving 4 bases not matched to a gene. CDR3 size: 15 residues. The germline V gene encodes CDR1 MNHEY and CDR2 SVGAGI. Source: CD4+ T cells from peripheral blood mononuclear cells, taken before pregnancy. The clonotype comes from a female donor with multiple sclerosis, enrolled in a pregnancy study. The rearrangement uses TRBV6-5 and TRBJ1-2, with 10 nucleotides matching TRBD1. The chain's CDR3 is CASSYRDRGLYGYTF. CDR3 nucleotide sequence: TGTGCCAGCAGTTACCGGGACAGGGGCCTCTATGGCTACACCTTC.